One and the same sample provided the 14 T cell receptor beta chains below, sequenced in a study of cytomegalovirus exposure and HLA in healthy donors. The PCR ran on 60 Vbeta and 13 Jbeta primers. Sequencing used immunoSEQ multiplex PCR; TCRdb keeps in-frame clones, though not all of them. This table holds over 200,000 clones, about 70% found once. Specimen: PBMCs. The origin of the receptors is a man between 40 and 49 years old in good health and CMV-seropositive.

The rearrangement links TRBV7-9 to TRBJ2-5; 7 bases match TRBD1. The CDR3 length is 16 residues. Germline V lookup: CDR1 SEHNR, CDR2 FQNEAQ (reference sequence). The V gene end was trimmed by 1 base and the J gene end by 1 base; junction bases not matched to a gene: 6. CDR3 nucleotide sequence: TGTGCCAGCAGCTTAGAGGGGACAGTCAGCCAAGAGACCCAGTACTTC. It specifies CASSLEGTVSQETQYF.

The chain uses TRBV6-5 and TRBJ2-7; TRBD2 is a possible D gene (7 bases). The CDR3 length is 15 residues. From germline, CDR1 is MNHEY and CDR2 SVGAGI. V gave up 2 bases and J gave up 5 bases, with 16 bases separating them. Here the CDR3 reads CASSYGGGDQDEQYF. DNA for the CDR3: TGTGCCAGCAGTTACGGGGGGGGCGACCAGGACGAGCAGTACTTC.

V and J are TRBV21-1 and TRBJ1-1. TRBV21-1 corresponds to a pseudogene. The CDR3 is 15 residues long. CDR3: CASSPPYPPSTEAFF. The CDR3 nucleotides are TGTGCCAGCAGCCCCCCGTACCCCCCGAGCACTGAAGCTTTCTTT.

The chain couples TRBV28 to TRBJ1-5; TRBD1 agrees at 9 bases. J gave up 6 bases and V 4 bases, and 4 bases lay outside the gene matches. This CDR3 contains 14 residues. Germline V gene sequence: CDR1 MDHEN, CDR2 SYDVKM. The CDR3 reads CASSYRGLVQPQHF. The CDR3 region has the DNA TGTGCCAGCAGTTACAGGGGGCTAGTTCAGCCCCAGCATTTT.

The chain couples TRBV11-2 to TRBJ1-6; D perhaps matches TRBD1 (5 bases). Trimming took 2 bases from V and 8 from J, leaving 13 bases between them. This CDR3 has 15 amino acids. Per the germline V gene, CDR1 is SGHAT and CDR2 is FQNNGV. CDR3 sequence (DNA): TGTGCCAGCAGCTTACGGGCAGGGCCGGATTCACCCCTCCACTTT. Residues: CASSLRAGPDSPLHF.

This chain links TRBV5-1 with TRBJ2-1, with D possibly being TRBD2 (6 bases). The CDR3 sequence is 14 residues long. V lost 3 bases, J lost 4 bases, and 11 bases lay in between. The germline V gene has CDR1 SGHRS and CDR2 YFSETQ. This CDR3 is CASSSVGTYNEQFF. Written as DNA, the CDR3 is TGCGCCAGCAGCTCAGTAGGGACTTACAATGAGCAGTTCTTC.

The V and J genes are TRBV2 and TRBJ1-4; TRBD1 matches 7 bases. The CDR3 runs to 14 residues. Germline values: CDR1 SNHLY, CDR2 FYNNEI. Trimming removed 6 bases from V and 7 bases from J; junction bases left unmatched: 8. The CDR3 region is CASRGDRAGEKLFF. Written as DNA, the CDR3 is TGTGCCAGCAGAGGAGACAGGGCGGGTGAAAAACTGTTTTTT.

The rearrangement joins TRBV7-8 to TRBJ2-7, with no clear D. The CDR3 is 14 amino acids. The V end lost 1 base, the J end lost 6 bases, and 13 bases lay between the germline ends. The germline CDR1 and CDR2 sequences are SGHVS and FQNEAQ. CDR3 bases: TGTGCCAGCAGCTTAGATGTTTCCGGGTTCGAGCAGTACTTC. It codes for CASSLDVSGFEQYF.

This sequence joins TRBV9 and TRBJ2-5; 7 bases fit TRBD1. CDR1 and CDR2 (germline): SGDLS, YYNGEE. After removal of 4 bases from V and 11 bases from J, the junction contained 14 bases not matched to a gene. This CDR3 has 14 amino acids. Written as DNA, the CDR3 is TGTGCCAGCAGCCTTGGGGACAGTGTGTCCGGGCAGTACTTC. Protein sequence: CASSLGDSVSGQYF. The full variable domain, completed using reference TRBV9 and TRBJ2-5, is DSGVTQTPKHLITATGQRVTLRCSPRSGDLSVYWYQQSLDQGLQFLIQYYNGEERAKGNILERFSAQQFPDLHSELNLSSLELGDSALYFCASSLGDSVSGQYFGPGTRLLVL.

The rearrangement uses TRBV11-1 and TRBJ2-4; tentative D call: TRBD2 (5 bases). V was clipped by 1 base and J by 1 base, with 5 bases between them. The CDR3 length is 14 residues. In germline, CDR1 is SGHAT, CDR2 FQDESV (reference sequence). Written as DNA, the CDR3 is TGTGCCAGCAGCTTAGGCGGGGCCAAAAACATTCAGTACTTC. Amino acids: CASSLGGAKNIQYF. The full variable domain, in which reference TRBV11-1 and TRBJ2-4 provide the parts outside the CDR3, is EAEVAQSPRYKITEKSQAVAFWCDPISGHATLYWYRQILGQGPELLVQFQDESVVDDSQLPKDRFSAERLKGVDSTLKIQPAELGDSAMYLCASSLGGAKNIQYFGAGTRLSVL.

The chain is built from TRBV5-1 and TRBJ2-1; D gene unclear. The CDR3 is made up of 15 amino acids. V was clipped by 1 base and J by 4 bases, with 12 bases between them. Per germline, CDR1 SGHRS and CDR2 YFSETQ. CDR3 in DNA: TGCGCCAGCAGCTTGTCTCCTCTAAAGTACAATGAGCAGTTCTTC. This codes for CASSLSPLKYNEQFF.

The chain links TRBV19 to TRBJ2-2; 11 nucleotides match TRBD2. CDR1 is LNHDA and CDR2 is SQIVND in the germline V gene (reference sequence). The CDR3 runs to 17 residues. V was clipped by 5 bases and J by 4 bases; unmatched bases: 9. The CDR3 protein is CASSHGSGGAGTGELFF. In DNA, the CDR3 is TGTGCCAGTAGTCACGGTAGCGGGGGGGCAGGCACCGGGGAGCTGTTTTTT.

This clone was detected a few times. This chain joins TRBV5-4 and TRBJ1-3, with a weak D call TRBD1 (6 bases). The V gene lost 0 bases and the J gene lost 1 base, with 17 bases spanning the gap. CDR3 length: 18 residues. The germline CDR1 and CDR2 sequences are SGHNT and YYREEE (reference sequence). The CDR3 here is CASSLGRTARGSGNTIYF. The CDR3 coding sequence is TGTGCCAGCAGCTTGGGGAGGACAGCCAGGGGATCTGGAAACACCATATATTTT.

This chain links TRBV2 with TRBJ1-5; 9 bases align to TRBD1. CDR3 size: 17 residues. The junction had 8 bases not matched to a gene; V was cut back by 5 bases and J by 0 bases. Germline CDR1 SNHLY, CDR2 FYNNEI. CDR3 bases: TGTGCCAGCAGTAGCTTAGGGACAGGGCGTAGCAATCAGCCCCAGCATTTT. It yields the protein CASSSLGTGRSNQPQHF.